These 7 T cell receptor beta chains originate from one sample sequenced in a study of regulatory T cells in long-lasting Graves disease. Assembly of TCR beta libraries relied on iRepertoire HTBI primers together with Arm-PCR of CDR3 regions. TCRdb re-called the multiplex PCR reads through MiXCR, storing one row per CDR3 protein. Found here are about 430,000 distinct CDR3 sequences, around 20% of them singletons; the top ten hold 14%. Time point specified: persistent/refractory GD, antithyroid drugs over 5 years with positive TRAb. After RNA was extracted from PBMCs, the TCR library was made from it. The sequenced sample was peripheral blood mononuclear cells (PBMCs), obtained when the disease was refractory, from a patient treated with antithyroid drugs. The origin of the receptors is a female donor with Graves disease.

This clonotype showed up just a few times. The V call is TRBV30, the J call TRBJ2-2; no definite D call. Germline V CDR1 and CDR2: GTSNPN, SVGIG (reference sequence). The CDR3 totals 14 residues. V lost 0 bases, J lost 0 bases, and 5 bases lay in between. The CDR3 nucleotides read TGTGCCTGGAGTGTAGGCCCGAACACCGGGGAGCTGTTTTTT. This translates into CAWSVGPNTGELFF.

CDR3 bases: TGTGCCATCAGTGGAAATAGCGGGAGGGGGGGCACCGGGGAGCTGTTTTTT. Translating it yields CAISGNSGRGGTGELFF. This chain uses TRBV10-3 with TRBJ2-2, with 11 bases identical to TRBD2. In germline, CDR1 is ENHRY, CDR2 SYGVKD. The CDR3 totals 17 residues. Germline trimming cut 4 bases from V and 4 bases from J; bases unmatched to any gene: 8.

The chain is built from TRBV6-4 and TRBJ2-2; 8 bases align to TRBD1. This CDR3 region has 13 residues. CDR1 is MRHNA, CDR2 SNTAGT, per germline. V shed 6 bases and J 6 bases; nucleotides not matched to a gene: 3. CDR3 DNA sequence: TGTGCCAGCAGCGAGACAGGGGCCGGGGAGCTGTTTTTT. Translating gives CASSETGAGELFF.

This clonotype was recorded many times. The chain carries TRBV12-3 or TRBV12-4 and TRBJ2-7; D is unresolved. This CDR3 has 14 residues. Trimming removed 6 bases at V and 6 bases at J, with 18 bases between. CDR3 residues: CASRSGPRGLEQYF. CDR3 in DNA: TGTGCCAGCAGATCTGGACCCAGAGGTCTCGAGCAGTACTTC.

The J gene is TRBJ2-7, the V gene TRBV10-1; either TRBD1 or TRBD2 may fit D (7 bases each). Germline V gives CDR1 WNHNN, CDR2 SYGVQD (reference sequence). The V end was cut by 3 bases, the J end by 6 bases, with 18 bases between. CDR3 length: 15 amino acids. The CDR3 nucleotides are TGCGCCAGCAGTGACCCCTCGACAGGGAGGGGCGAGCAGTACTTC. As protein: CASSDPSTGRGEQYF.

The chain carries TRBV19 and TRBJ2-7; no definite D call. Germline V gene lookup returns CDR1 LNHDA and CDR2 SQIVND (reference sequence). The CDR3 has 15 residues. The V end was cut by 7 bases, the J end by 2 bases, with 18 bases between. CDR3 region: CASMPFGGGTYEQYF. DNA for the CDR3: TGTGCCAGTATGCCCTTCGGCGGCGGTACCTACGAGCAGTACTTC. Full variable domain (missing parts from reference TRBV19 and TRBJ2-7): DGGITQSPKYLFRKEGQNVTLSCEQNLNHDAMYWYRQDPGQGLRLIYYSQIVNDFQKGDIAEGYSVSREKKESFPLTVTSAQKNPTAFYLCASMPFGGGTYEQYFGPGTRLTVT.

This clonotype has only a few counts. The chain couples TRBV11-2 to TRBJ2-7; no clear D. The V gene's germline CDR1 is SGHAT and CDR2 FQNNGV. V shed 6 bases and J shed 7 bases, with 22 bases lying between them. The CDR3 contains 15 residues. The CDR3 DNA reads as TGTGCCAGCAGTTCCACCGGTTCGTCGTTAGGGGAGCAGTACTTC. This gives the protein CASSSTGSSLGEQYF. Full variable domain (missing parts from reference TRBV11-2 and TRBJ2-7): EAGVAQSPRYKIIEKRQSVAFWCNPISGHATLYWYQQILGQGPKLLIQFQNNGVVDDSQLPKDRFSAERLKGVDSTLKIQPAKLEDSAVYLCASSSTGSSLGEQYFGPGTRLTVT.